The 26 T cell receptor beta chains below all came from one sample that was sequenced in a study of blood T cell repertoires in COVID-19 (TCRdb year 2020). The protocol used for the library was the immunoSEQ multiplex PCR assay. Held by TCRdb, this immuneACCESS table contains in-frame sequences only and omits some clones. Under half of the omission traces to an unresolved V gene where checked; the cause of the rest is unknown. This sample is represented by about 190,000 clones; 84% of them were singletons. The ten largest make up roughly 5% of the sample. The sample taken for sequencing was peripheral blood. Receptors originate from a woman in her seventies with active or convalescent COVID-19.

The chain recombines TRBV10-1 with TRBJ1-2; 8 positions match TRBD1. CDR1 is WNHNN, CDR2 SYGVQD, per germline (reference sequence). The CDR3 extends over 16 amino acids. J gave up 3 bases and V 3 bases, and 9 bases lay outside the gene matches. CDR3 sequence (DNA): TGCGCCAGCAGTGACGGCAGGGGGCGTGTGTACTATGGCTACACCTTC. Amino acids: CASSDGRGRVYYGYTF.

This chain links TRBV19 with TRBJ2-3; D remains unclear. The CDR3 is made up of 14 amino acids. The V end was cut by 10 bases, the J end by 0 bases, with 14 bases between. Germline CDR1 reads LNHDA; CDR2 reads SQIVND (reference sequence). The CDR3, as DNA: TGTGCCACTAAGACGGCGGTCAGCACAGATACGCAGTATTTT. Its translation is CATKTAVSTDTQYF.

V usage is TRBV2 and J usage is TRBJ2-7; D is perhaps TRBD2 (5 bases). The CDR3 sequence is 14 residues long. CDR1 and CDR2 (germline): SNHLY, FYNNEI. V lost 6 bases, J lost 6 bases, and 18 bases lay in between. For the CDR3, the DNA is TGTGCCAGCAGCCAGGAGGCTCCCCCGGGCGAGCAGTACTTC. Its translation: CASSQEAPPGEQYF. Combining the CDR3 with reference TRBV2 and TRBJ2-7 gives the whole variable domain EPEVTQTPSHQVTQMGQEVILRCVPISNHLYFYWYRQILGQKVEFLVSFYNNEISEKSEIFDDQFSVERPDGSNFTLKIRSTKLEDSAMYFCASSQEAPPGEQYFGPGTRLTVT.

V is TRBV2 and J is TRBJ2-7, with 9 bases identical to TRBD2. Trimming cost V 7 bases and J 0 bases; bases outside gene matches: 4. The germline CDR1 and CDR2 sequences are SNHLY and FYNNEI. This CDR3 comprises 14 residues. The CDR3, as DNA: TGTGCCAGCATCCTAGCGGGGACCTCCTACGAGCAGTACTTC. Its protein product is CASILAGTSYEQYF. Filled out from reference TRBV2 and TRBJ2-7, the complete variable domain reads EPEVTQTPSHQVTQMGQEVILRCVPISNHLYFYWYRQILGQKVEFLVSFYNNEISEKSEIFDDQFSVERPDGSNFTLKIRSTKLEDSAMYFCASILAGTSYEQYFGPGTRLTVT.

CDR3 bases: TGTGCCAGCAGAAAGCTCCCTAGCGGGAGGCCCCAAGAGACCCAGTACTTC. Amino acids: CASRKLPSGRPQETQYF. J is TRBJ2-5 and V is TRBV2; 11 nucleotides align to TRBD2. The CDR3 contains 17 residues. CDR1 is SNHLY and CDR2 is FYNNEI in the germline V gene. V lost 6 bases, J lost 1 base, and 10 bases stayed unmatched.

The CDR3 coding sequence is TGTGCCAGCAGCTTAGGGGACTACCGTAACACAGATACGCAGTATTTT. The encoded protein is CASSLGDYRNTDTQYF. The genes are TRBV7-2 and TRBJ2-3, with 7 bases identical to TRBD2. The CDR3 sequence is 16 residues long. After removal of 1 base from V and 2 bases from J, the junction contained 6 bases not matched to a gene. Germline V lookup: CDR1 SGHTA, CDR2 FQGNSA.

This rearrangement joins TRBV28 to TRBJ2-7, with D maybe TRBD2 (5 bases). The CDR3 has 13 residues. Trimming took off 1 base at V and 5 bases at J, with 9 bases between the two ends. Germline CDR1 and CDR2: MDHEN and SYDVKM. The CDR3 reads CASSLLGVHEQYF. DNA of the CDR3: TGTGCCAGCAGTTTATTGGGAGTCCACGAGCAGTACTTC.

The chain links TRBV6-5 to TRBJ1-6; 7 positions agree with TRBD1. Germline V gene lookup returns CDR1 MNHEY and CDR2 SVGAGI. V dropped 6 bases and J dropped 6; count of bases not matched to a gene: 5. This CDR3 is built from 14 residues. CDR3: CASRVSGGNSPLHF. CDR3 coding DNA: TGTGCCAGCAGAGTATCAGGGGGTAATTCACCCCTCCACTTT.

The genes are TRBV19 and TRBJ1-6; 7 nucleotides line up with TRBD1. Germline V gene data show CDR1 as LNHDA and CDR2 as SQIVND (reference sequence). Unmatched junction bases numbered 4, after V lost 5 bases and J lost 3 bases. The CDR3 contains 15 residues. CDR3 sequence (DNA): TGTGCCAGTAGTCCTGGGGACAGCTATAATTCACCCCTCCACTTT. This translates into CASSPGDSYNSPLHF.

The rearrangement links TRBV4-1 to TRBJ1-2, with D possibly matching TRBD1 (5 bases). Per the germline V gene, CDR1 is MGHRA and CDR2 is YSYEKL. Trimming pared 0 bases from V and 4 bases from J, leaving 18 bases between. This CDR3 is 17 amino acids long. DNA for the CDR3: TGCGCCAGCAGCCAAGAGGCCCGCCCGGGGCGGGGCTATGGCTACACCTTC. Translating it yields CASSQEARPGRGYGYTF.

The table lists this clone with a count of one. The rearrangement uses TRBV7-3 and TRBJ1-1, with 8 bases fitting TRBD1. V lost 5 bases, J lost 1 base, and 9 bases stayed unmatched. The CDR3 consists of 16 residues. Germline loops: CDR1 SGHTA, CDR2 FQGTGA. This CDR3 is CASSKRTGQGNTEAFF. The DNA for the CDR3 is TGTGCCAGCAGCAAAAGGACAGGGCAAGGGAACACTGAAGCTTTCTTT.

The chain links TRBV20-1 to TRBJ2-3; TRBD2 agrees at 9 bases. J gave up 4 bases and V 3 bases, and 8 bases lay outside the gene matches. CDR1 and CDR2 from the germline V gene are DFQATT and SNEGSKA (reference sequence). CDR3 length: 15 residues. The CDR3 nucleotides are TGCAGTGCTAGTCGTCTAGCGGGAAGGTCAGATACGCAGTATTTT. Encoded protein: CSASRLAGRSDTQYF.

The J gene is TRBJ1-2, the V gene TRBV2; D is perhaps TRBD1 (5 bases). The V and J ends lost 8 bases and 5 bases respectively, with 15 bases between them. CDR3 length: 13 residues. Germline lookup yields CDR1 SNHLY and CDR2 FYNNEI. The CDR3 is CASALGGQYGYTF. In DNA form, the CDR3 reads TGTGCCAGCGCCTTGGGGGGTCAATATGGCTACACCTTC.

This clone was observed many times. The J gene is TRBJ2-5, the V gene TRBV7-9, with a possible D match to TRBD1 (5 bases). In germline, CDR1 is SEHNR, CDR2 FQNEAQ (reference sequence). The CDR3 totals 13 residues. Trimming shortened V by 5 bases and J by 5 bases, and 12 bases separated the two germline ends. The CDR3: CASSPKGPETQYF. In DNA form, the CDR3 reads TGTGCCAGCAGCCCCAAGGGGCCTGAGACCCAGTACTTC.

The V call is TRBV6-2 or TRBV6-3, the J call TRBJ1-4; TRBD1 is a possible D gene (6 bases). The CDR3 contains 12 residues. The V end was cut by 3 bases, the J end by 10 bases, with 9 bases between. Per the germline V gene, CDR1 is MNHEY and CDR2 is SVGEGT. The CDR3 bases are TGTGCCAGCAGTTATTCAGGGGTAAAACTGTTTTTT. Encoded protein: CASSYSGVKLFF.

This clone was recorded only once. This rearrangement joins TRBV2 to TRBJ1-5, with unresolved D. Deletions cut 5 bases from V and 4 bases from J, with 15 bases between. The CDR3 length is 15 residues. In germline, CDR1 is SNHLY, CDR2 FYNNEI. CDR3 sequence: CASSREGSFNQPQHF. The CDR3, as DNA: TGTGCCAGCAGTCGGGAAGGGTCGTTTAATCAGCCCCAGCATTTT.

The gene calls are TRBV29-1 and TRBJ2-7, with 11 bases lining up with TRBD1. Looked up from germline, CDR1 is SQVTM and CDR2 is ANQGSEA. CDR3 length equals 14 residues. With V trimmed by 5 bases and J by 3 bases, 6 bases remained unmatched. DNA of the CDR3: TGCAGCGTTAGACCGGGACAGGGGGTCTACGAGCAGTACTTC. Translated, it gives CSVRPGQGVYEQYF.

This clone has only one observation. The chain recombines TRBV18 with TRBJ1-2; D is unresolved. This CDR3 has 12 residues. The germline gives CDR1 KGHSH, CDR2 LQKENI. V lost 3 bases and J 14 bases, leaving 16 bases between the germline ends. The CDR3 DNA sequence: TGTGCCAGCTCACCCGAGGCGACGGTTCGTACCTTC. Its translation: CASSPEATVRTF.

The rearrangement joins TRBV15 to TRBJ2-1; possibly TRBD2 for D (7 bases). The CDR3 is 19 residues long. Germline-derived CDR1 and CDR2 are LNHNV and YYDKDF (reference sequence). V lost 1 base, J lost 3 bases, and 22 bases lay in between. In DNA, the CDR3 is TGTGCCACCAGCAGAGCCAGGGGTGATGGGAGGGCCCACTACAATGAGCAGTTCTTC. It specifies CATSRARGDGRAHYNEQFF.

The chain joins TRBV7-6 to TRBJ2-3; a possible D gene is TRBD2 (5 bases). CDR1 is SGHVS and CDR2 is FNYEAQ in the germline V gene. The CDR3 is 15 residues long. V shed 1 base and J shed 0 bases, with 8 bases lying between them. CDR3 protein: CASSLGRTSTDTQYF. The CDR3 nucleotides are TGTGCCAGCAGCTTAGGGAGGACTAGCACAGATACGCAGTATTTT.

The V call is TRBV27, the J call TRBJ2-1, with 8 bases that match TRBD2. Per germline, CDR1 MNHEY and CDR2 SMNVEV (reference sequence). The CDR3 is 13 amino acids. V trimming: 11 bases; J trimming: 5 bases; junction bases outside the gene matches: 8. The CDR3 DNA reads as TGTGCCGCGGGGGGCCTACTTAACAATGAGCAGTTCTTC. It yields the protein CAAGGLLNNEQFF.

The rearrangement uses TRBV7-9 and TRBJ1-1; D uncertain. Trimming cost V 1 base and J 6 bases, with 9 bases left between them. In germline, CDR1 is SEHNR, CDR2 FQNEAQ (reference sequence). CDR3 size: 13 residues. DNA for the CDR3: TGTGCCAGCAGCTTAGTTATAGAGGCTGAAGCTTTCTTT. This encodes CASSLVIEAEAFF. Looking up the rest from reference TRBV7-9 and TRBJ1-1 gives the full variable domain: DTGVSQNPRHKITKRGQNVTFRCDPISEHNRLYWYRQTLGQGPEFLTYFQNEAQLEKSRLLSDRFSAERPKGSFSTLEIQRTEQGDSAMYLCASSLVIEAEAFFGQGTRLTVV.

The chain links TRBV9 to TRBJ2-1; 13 positions agree with TRBD2. The CDR3 loop spans 23 amino acids. Per the germline V gene, CDR1 is SGDLS and CDR2 is YYNGEE. The junction had 22 bases not matched to a gene; V was cut back by 0 bases and J by 4 bases. The CDR3 here is CASSVGGTSGKNLFLKKYNEQFF. CDR3 bases: TGTGCCAGCAGCGTAGGAGGGACTAGCGGGAAAAACTTATTTCTGAAAAAGTACAATGAGCAGTTCTTC.

The V gene is TRBV5-5, the J gene TRBJ2-7; D perhaps matches TRBD2 (6 bases). Germline V CDR1 and CDR2: SGHKS, YYEKEE (reference sequence). The CDR3 extends over 14 amino acids. The ends were cut back, 2 bases at V and 4 bases at J, with 13 bases in the middle. The CDR3 bases are TGTGCCAGCAGCTTTCCGGGACTCGAATACGAGCAGTACTTC. Its protein product is CASSFPGLEYEQYF. Combining the CDR3 with reference TRBV5-5 and TRBJ2-7 gives the whole variable domain DAGVTQSPTHLIKTRGQQVTLRCSPISGHKSVSWYQQVLGQGPQFIFQYYEKEERGRGNFPDRFSARQFPNYSSELNVNALLLGDSALYLCASSFPGLEYEQYFGPGTRLTVT.

The CDR3 region is CACRLRSGTQETQYF. The CDR3 bases are TGTGCCTGCCGGTTGAGGAGCGGGACCCAAGAGACCCAGTACTTC. V usage is TRBV2 and J usage is TRBJ2-5, with TRBD2 matching 7 bases. The CDR3 totals 15 residues. In germline, CDR1 is SNHLY, CDR2 FYNNEI. Trimming cost V 11 bases and J 1 base; bases outside gene matches: 13.

This chain links TRBV20-1 with TRBJ2-5, with no clear D. Germline CDR1 DFQATT, CDR2 SNEGSKA (reference sequence). The CDR3 extends over 11 amino acids. This CDR3 is CSALYGETQYF. DNA for the CDR3: TGCAGCGCCCTATACGGAGAGACCCAGTACTTC.